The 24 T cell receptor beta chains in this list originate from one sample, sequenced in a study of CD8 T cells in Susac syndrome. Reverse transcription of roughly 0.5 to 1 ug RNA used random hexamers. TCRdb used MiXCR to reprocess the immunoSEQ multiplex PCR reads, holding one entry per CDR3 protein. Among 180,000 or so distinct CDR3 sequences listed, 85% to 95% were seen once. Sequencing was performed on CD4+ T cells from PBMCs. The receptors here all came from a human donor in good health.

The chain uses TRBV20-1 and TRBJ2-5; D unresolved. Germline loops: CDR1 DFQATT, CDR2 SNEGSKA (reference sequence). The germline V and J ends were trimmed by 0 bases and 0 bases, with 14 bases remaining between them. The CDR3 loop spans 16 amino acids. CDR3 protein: CSARDGSALYQETQYF. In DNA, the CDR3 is TGCAGTGCTAGAGATGGAAGCGCTCTGTACCAAGAGACCCAGTACTTC.

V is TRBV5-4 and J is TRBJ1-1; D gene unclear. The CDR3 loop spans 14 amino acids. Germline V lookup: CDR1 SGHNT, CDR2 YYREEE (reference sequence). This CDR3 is CATGPSTTKTEAFF. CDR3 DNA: TGTGCAACCGGGCCCAGTACAACCAAGACTGAAGCTTTCTTT.

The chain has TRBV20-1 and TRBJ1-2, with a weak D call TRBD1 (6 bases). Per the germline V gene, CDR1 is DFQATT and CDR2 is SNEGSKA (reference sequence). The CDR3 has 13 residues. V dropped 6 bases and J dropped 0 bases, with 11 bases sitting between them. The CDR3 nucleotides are TGCAGTGCCGAGACAGGAGCTAACTATGGCTACACCTTC. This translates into CSAETGANYGYTF.

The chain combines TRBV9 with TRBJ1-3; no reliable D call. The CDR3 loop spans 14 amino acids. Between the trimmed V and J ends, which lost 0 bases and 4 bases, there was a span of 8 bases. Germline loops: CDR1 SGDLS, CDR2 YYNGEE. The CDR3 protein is CASSVGGAGNTIYF. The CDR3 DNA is TGTGCCAGCAGCGTAGGGGGAGCCGGAAACACCATATATTTT.

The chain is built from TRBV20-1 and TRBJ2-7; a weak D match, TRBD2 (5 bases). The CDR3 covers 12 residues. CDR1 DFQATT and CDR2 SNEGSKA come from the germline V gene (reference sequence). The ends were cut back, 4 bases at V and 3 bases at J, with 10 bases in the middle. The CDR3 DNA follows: TGCAGTGCTACAAAAGCGGACTACGAGCAGTACTTC. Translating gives CSATKADYEQYF.

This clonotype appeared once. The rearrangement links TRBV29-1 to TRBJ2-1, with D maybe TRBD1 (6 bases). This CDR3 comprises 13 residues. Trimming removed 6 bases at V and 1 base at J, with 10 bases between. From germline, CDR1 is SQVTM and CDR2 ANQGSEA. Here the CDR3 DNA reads TGCAGCGTGGGGGCGAATTCCTACAATGAGCAGTTCTTC. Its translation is CSVGANSYNEQFF.

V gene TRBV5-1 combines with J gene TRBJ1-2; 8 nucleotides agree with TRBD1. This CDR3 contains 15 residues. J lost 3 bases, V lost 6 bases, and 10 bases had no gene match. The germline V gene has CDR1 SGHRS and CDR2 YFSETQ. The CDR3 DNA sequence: TGCGCCAGCACCGAAACCGGACAGGGATACTATGGCTACACCTTC. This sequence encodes CASTETGQGYYGYTF.

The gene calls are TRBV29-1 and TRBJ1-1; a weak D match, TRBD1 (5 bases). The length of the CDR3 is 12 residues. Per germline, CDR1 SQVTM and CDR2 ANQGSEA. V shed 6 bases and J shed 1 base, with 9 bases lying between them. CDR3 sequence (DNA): TGCAGCGTCCGGACAAAGAACACTGAAGCTTTCTTT. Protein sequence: CSVRTKNTEAFF.

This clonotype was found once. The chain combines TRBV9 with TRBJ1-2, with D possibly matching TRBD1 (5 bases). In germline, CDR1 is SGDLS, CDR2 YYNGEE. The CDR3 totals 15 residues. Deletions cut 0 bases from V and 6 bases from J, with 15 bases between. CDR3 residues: CASSVGRGRLHGYTF. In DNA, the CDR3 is TGTGCCAGCAGCGTAGGGAGGGGCAGACTTCATGGCTACACCTTC.

The CDR3 loop is CASSFASQGRYGYTF. DNA of the CDR3: TGTGCCAGCAGTTTCGCGTCTCAGGGGAGGTATGGCTACACCTTC. The J gene is TRBJ1-2, the V gene TRBV28; weak D call: TRBD1 (6 bases). CDR1 is MDHEN, CDR2 SYDVKM, per germline. Trimming removed 3 bases from V and 5 bases from J, with 16 bases in between. The CDR3 is 15 residues long.

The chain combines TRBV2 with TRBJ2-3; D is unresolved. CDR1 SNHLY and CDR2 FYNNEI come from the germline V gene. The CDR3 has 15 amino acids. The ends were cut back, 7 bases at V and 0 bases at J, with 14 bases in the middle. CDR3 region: CASNRRITSTDTQYF. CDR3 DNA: TGTGCCAGCAATAGACGGATTACTAGCACAGATACGCAGTATTTT.

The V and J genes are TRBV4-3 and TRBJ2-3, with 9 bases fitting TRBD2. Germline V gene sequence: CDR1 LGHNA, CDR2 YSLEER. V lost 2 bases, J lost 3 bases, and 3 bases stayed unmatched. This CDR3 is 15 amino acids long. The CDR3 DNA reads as TGCGCCAGCAGCCAACGTAGCGGGAGAACAGATACGCAGTATTTT. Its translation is CASSQRSGRTDTQYF.

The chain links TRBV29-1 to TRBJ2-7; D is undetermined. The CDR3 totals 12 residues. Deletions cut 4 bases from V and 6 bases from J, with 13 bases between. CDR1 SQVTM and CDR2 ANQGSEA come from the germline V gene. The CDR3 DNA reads TGCAGCGTTGGTTTTTGGGCGACCGAGCAGTACTTC. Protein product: CSVGFWATEQYF.

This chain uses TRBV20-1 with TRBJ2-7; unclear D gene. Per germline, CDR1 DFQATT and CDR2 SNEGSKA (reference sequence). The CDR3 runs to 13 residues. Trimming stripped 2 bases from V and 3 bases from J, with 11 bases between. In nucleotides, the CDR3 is TGCAGTGCTAGAAAGCTCCAGAACTACGAGCAGTACTTC. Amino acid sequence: CSARKLQNYEQYF.

The CDR3 region is CASSFDLNEQFF. CDR3 DNA: TGTGCCAGCAGCTTTGACCTGAATGAGCAGTTCTTC. The chain combines TRBV7-3 with TRBJ2-1; D is unclear. The CDR3 contains 12 residues. The germline V and J ends were trimmed by 3 bases and 7 bases, with 7 bases remaining between them. From germline, CDR1 is SGHTA and CDR2 FQGTGA.

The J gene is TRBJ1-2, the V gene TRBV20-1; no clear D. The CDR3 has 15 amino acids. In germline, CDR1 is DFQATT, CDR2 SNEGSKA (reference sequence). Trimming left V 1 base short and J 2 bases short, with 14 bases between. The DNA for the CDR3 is TGCAGTGCTAGAGGTCGAGGAGCCTTGAACTATGGCTACACCTTC. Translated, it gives CSARGRGALNYGYTF.

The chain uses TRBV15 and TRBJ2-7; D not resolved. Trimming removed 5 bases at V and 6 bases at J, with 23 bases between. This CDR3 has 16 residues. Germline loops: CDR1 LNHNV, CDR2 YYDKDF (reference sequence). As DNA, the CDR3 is TGTGCCACCAGCTTACATCCACGGGCTTTAACGGGCGAGCAGTACTTC. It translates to CATSLHPRALTGEQYF.

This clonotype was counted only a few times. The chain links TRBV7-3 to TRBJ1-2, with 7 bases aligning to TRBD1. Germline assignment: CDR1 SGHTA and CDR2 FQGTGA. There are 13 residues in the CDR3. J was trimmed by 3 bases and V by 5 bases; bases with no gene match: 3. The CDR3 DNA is TGTGCCAGCAGCCCCGGACAGGACTATGGCTACACCTTC. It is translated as CASSPGQDYGYTF.

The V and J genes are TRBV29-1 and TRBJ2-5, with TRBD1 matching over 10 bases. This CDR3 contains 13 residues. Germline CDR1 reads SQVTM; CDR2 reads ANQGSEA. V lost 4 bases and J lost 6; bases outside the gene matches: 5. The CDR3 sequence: CSVAWDRGQTQYF. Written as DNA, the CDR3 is TGCAGCGTTGCTTGGGACAGGGGTCAGACCCAGTACTTC.

This CDR3 reads CASSPWTSGSVSYEQYF. CDR3 bases: TGTGCCAGCTCACCGTGGACTAGCGGGAGCGTCTCCTACGAGCAGTACTTC. V gene TRBV18 combines with J gene TRBJ2-7; 13 bases align to TRBD2. After removal of 3 bases from V and 0 bases from J, the junction contained 5 bases not matched to a gene. Germline V CDR1 and CDR2: KGHSH, LQKENI. The CDR3 loop spans 17 amino acids.

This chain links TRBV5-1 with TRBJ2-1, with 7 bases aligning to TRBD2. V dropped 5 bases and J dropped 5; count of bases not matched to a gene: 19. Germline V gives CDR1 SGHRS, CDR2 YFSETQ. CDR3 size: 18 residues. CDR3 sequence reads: CASRSGTMSLALHNEQFF. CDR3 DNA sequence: TGCGCCAGCAGGTCAGGGACTATGTCCTTAGCCCTACACAATGAGCAGTTCTTC.

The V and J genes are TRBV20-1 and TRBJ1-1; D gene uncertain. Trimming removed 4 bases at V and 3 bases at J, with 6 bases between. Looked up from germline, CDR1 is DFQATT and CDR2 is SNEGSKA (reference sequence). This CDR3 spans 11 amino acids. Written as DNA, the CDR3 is TGCAGTGCTAAACTTTACACTGAAGCTTTCTTT. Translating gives CSAKLYTEAFF.

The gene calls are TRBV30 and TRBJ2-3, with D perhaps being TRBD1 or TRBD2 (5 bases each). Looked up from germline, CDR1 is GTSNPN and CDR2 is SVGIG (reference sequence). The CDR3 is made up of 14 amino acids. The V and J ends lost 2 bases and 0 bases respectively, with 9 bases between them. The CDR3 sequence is CAWSPGRSTDTQYF. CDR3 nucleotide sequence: TGTGCCTGGAGTCCGGGACGCAGCACAGATACGCAGTATTTT.

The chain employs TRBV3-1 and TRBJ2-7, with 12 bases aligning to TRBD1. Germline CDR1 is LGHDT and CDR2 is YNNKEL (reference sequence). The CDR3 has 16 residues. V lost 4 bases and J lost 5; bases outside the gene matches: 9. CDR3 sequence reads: CASSRIPGQGANEQYF. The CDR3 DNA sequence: TGTGCCAGCAGCCGGATCCCGGGACAGGGGGCCAACGAGCAGTACTTC.